The present entry profiles one TCR beta chain with its context. Its antigen is unidentified. V lost 0 bases and J 0 bases, leaving 15 bases between the germline ends. This CDR3 has 17 residues. The germline V gene encodes CDR1 SGHTS and CDR2 YDEGEE. The record originates from a study of T cells in Graves' hyperthyroidism and ophthalmopathy. It was approximately 9.7 ml of fresh peripheral blood that supplied the PBMCs. Study conclusions and caveats: Peripheral blood also featured most of the thyroid clonotypes expanded above 0.001. Before onset, ophthalmopathy was predicted by the model a median around 6.5 months earlier.

Authors of the study amplified TCR beta CDR3 regions from RNA transcripts. Researchers ran a first-round RT-PCR on the TCR CDR3 using the HTBI primer set. TCRdb recomputed calls from the multiplex PCR reads with MiXCR, one row per CDR3 protein. The sample holds about 410,000 distinct CDR3 sequences, roughly 14% seen once. The chain recombines TRBV5-8 with TRBJ1-1; D may be TRBD1 (5 bases). Sample: blood. The sequence was collected from a man aged 18 to 29 with Graves' ophthalmopathy. CDR3 bases: TGTGCCAGCAGCTTGGCCTGGCAGGGAGACCTGAACACTGAAGCTTTCTTT. The encoded protein is CASSLAWQGDLNTEAFF. The full variable domain, completed using reference TRBV5-8 and TRBJ1-1, is EAGVTQSPTHLIKTRGQQATLRCSPISGHTSVYWYQQALGLGLQFLLWYDEGEERNRGNFPPRFSGRQFPNYSSELNVNALELEDSALYLCASSLAWQGDLNTEAFFGQGTRLTVV.